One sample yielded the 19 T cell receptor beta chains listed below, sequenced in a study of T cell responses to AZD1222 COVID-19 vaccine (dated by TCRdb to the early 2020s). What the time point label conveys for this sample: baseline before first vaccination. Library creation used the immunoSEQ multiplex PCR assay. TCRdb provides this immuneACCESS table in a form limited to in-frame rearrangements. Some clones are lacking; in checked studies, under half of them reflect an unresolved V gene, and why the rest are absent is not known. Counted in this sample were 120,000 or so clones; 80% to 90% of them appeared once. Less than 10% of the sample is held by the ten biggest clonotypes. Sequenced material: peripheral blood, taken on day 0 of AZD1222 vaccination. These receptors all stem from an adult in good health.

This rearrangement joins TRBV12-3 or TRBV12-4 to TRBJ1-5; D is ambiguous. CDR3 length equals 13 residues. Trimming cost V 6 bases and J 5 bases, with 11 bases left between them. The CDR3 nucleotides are TGTGCCAGCAGCCTGGGGTGGGATCAGCCCCAGCATTTT. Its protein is CASSLGWDQPQHF.

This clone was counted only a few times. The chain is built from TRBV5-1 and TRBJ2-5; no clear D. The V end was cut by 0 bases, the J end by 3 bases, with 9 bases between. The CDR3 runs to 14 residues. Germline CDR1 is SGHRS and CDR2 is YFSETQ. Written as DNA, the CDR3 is TGCGCCAGCAGCTTGGAGGGAAATAAAGAGACCCAGTACTTC. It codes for CASSLEGNKETQYF. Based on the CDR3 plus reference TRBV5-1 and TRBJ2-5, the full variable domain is KAGVTQTPRYLIKTRGQQVTLSCSPISGHRSVSWYQQTPGQGLQFLFEYFSETQRNKGNFPGRFSGRQFSNSRSEMNVSTLELGDSALYLCASSLEGNKETQYFGPGTRLLVL.

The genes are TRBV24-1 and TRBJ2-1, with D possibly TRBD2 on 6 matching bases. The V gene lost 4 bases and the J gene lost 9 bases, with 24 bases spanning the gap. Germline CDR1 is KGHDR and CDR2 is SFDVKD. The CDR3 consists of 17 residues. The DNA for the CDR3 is TGTGCCACCAGTGACCCCAGAAGGGGCGGGATGTCATCTGAGCAGTTCTTC. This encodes CATSDPRRGGMSSEQFF.

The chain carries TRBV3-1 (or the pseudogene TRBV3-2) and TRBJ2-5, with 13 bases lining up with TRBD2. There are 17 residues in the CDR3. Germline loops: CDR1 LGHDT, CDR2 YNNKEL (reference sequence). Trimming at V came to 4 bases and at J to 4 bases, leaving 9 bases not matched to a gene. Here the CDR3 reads CASSPLLAGGPRETQYF. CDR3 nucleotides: TGTGCCAGCAGCCCTTTACTAGCGGGGGGGCCGAGAGAGACCCAGTACTTC.

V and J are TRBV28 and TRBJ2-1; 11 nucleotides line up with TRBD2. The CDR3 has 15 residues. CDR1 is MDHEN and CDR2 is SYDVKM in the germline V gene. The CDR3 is CATCQLAGDLNEQFF. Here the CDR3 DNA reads TGTGCTACATGTCAACTAGCGGGGGATCTCAATGAGCAGTTCTTC.

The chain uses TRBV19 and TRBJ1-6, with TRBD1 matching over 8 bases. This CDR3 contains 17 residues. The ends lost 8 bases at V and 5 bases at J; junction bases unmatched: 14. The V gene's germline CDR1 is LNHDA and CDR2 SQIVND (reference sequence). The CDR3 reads CASLKKPGQVNNSPLHF. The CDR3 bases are TGTGCCAGTCTCAAAAAACCGGGACAGGTTAATAATTCACCCCTCCACTTT.

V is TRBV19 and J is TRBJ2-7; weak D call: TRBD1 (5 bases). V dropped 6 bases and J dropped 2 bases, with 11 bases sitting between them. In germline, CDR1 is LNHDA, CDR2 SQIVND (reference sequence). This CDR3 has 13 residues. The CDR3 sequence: CASRGHSTYEQYF. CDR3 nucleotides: TGTGCCAGTAGGGGGCATTCGACCTACGAGCAGTACTTC. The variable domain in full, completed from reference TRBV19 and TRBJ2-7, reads DGGITQSPKYLFRKEGQNVTLSCEQNLNHDAMYWYRQDPGQGLRLIYYSQIVNDFQKGDIAEGYSVSREKKESFPLTVTSAQKNPTAFYLCASRGHSTYEQYFGPGTRLTVT.

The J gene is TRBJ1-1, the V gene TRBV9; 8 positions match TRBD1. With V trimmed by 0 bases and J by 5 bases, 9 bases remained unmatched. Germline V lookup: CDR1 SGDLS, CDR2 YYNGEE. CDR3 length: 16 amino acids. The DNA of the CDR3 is TGTGCCAGCAGCGTAGCTACGGGGCAGGGGGCGACTGAAGCTTTCTTT. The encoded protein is CASSVATGQGATEAFF.

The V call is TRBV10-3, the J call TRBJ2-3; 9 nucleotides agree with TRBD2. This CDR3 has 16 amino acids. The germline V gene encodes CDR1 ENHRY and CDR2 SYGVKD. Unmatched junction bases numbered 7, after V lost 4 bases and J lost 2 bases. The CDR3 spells CAISGRGGAVTDTQYF. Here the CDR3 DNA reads TGTGCCATCAGTGGTCGCGGGGGGGCCGTCACAGATACGCAGTATTTT.

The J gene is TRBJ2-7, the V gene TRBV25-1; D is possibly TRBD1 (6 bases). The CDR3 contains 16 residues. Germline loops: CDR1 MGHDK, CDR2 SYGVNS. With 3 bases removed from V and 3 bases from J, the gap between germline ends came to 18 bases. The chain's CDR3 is CASSDLPGASNYEQYF. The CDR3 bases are TGTGCCAGCAGTGACCTACCAGGGGCCAGTAACTACGAGCAGTACTTC.

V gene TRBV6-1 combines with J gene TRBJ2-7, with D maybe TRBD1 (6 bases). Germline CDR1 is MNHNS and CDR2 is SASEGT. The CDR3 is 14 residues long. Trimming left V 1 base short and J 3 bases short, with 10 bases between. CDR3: CASSEVGHHYEQYF. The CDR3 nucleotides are TGTGCCAGCAGTGAAGTGGGACATCACTACGAGCAGTACTTC.

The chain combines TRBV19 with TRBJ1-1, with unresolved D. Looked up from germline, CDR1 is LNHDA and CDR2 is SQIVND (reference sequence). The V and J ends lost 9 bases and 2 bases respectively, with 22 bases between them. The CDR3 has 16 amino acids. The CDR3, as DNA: TGTGCCAGCCGGTCCGGGAGGCGCGCAGCCAACACTGAAGCTTTCTTT. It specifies CASRSGRRAANTEAFF.

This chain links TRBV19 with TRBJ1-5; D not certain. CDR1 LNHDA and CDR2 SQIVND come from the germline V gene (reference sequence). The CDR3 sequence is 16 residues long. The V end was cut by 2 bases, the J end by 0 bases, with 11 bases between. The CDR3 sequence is CASSIWRRASNQPQHF. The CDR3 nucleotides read TGTGCCAGTAGTATATGGCGTAGGGCTAGCAATCAGCCCCAGCATTTT. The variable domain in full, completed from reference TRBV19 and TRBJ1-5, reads DGGITQSPKYLFRKEGQNVTLSCEQNLNHDAMYWYRQDPGQGLRLIYYSQIVNDFQKGDIAEGYSVSREKKESFPLTVTSAQKNPTAFYLCASSIWRRASNQPQHFGDGTRLSIL.

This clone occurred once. CDR3 coding DNA: TGTGCCAGCACTCCCGCAGGGACAGGGACCTACGAGCAGTACTTC. Translating gives CASTPAGTGTYEQYF. The chain joins TRBV6-5 to TRBJ2-7; 9 bases agree with TRBD1. The CDR3 extends over 15 amino acids. The ends lost 7 bases at V and 2 bases at J; junction bases unmatched: 9. Germline V lookup: CDR1 MNHEY, CDR2 SVGAGI.

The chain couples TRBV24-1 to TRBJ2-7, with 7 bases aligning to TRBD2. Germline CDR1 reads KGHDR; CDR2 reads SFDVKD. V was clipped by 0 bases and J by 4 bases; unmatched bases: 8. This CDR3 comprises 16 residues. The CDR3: CATSDLQRGQLYEQYF. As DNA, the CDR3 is TGTGCCACCAGTGATTTGCAGCGGGGTCAACTTTACGAGCAGTACTTC.

CDR3 sequence (DNA): TGTGCCAGCTCACCCCGGAACCCTGATAAGGGCACTGAAGCTTTCTTT. Translation: CASSPRNPDKGTEAFF. The chain couples TRBV18 to TRBJ1-1; D gene uncertain. Trimming stripped 3 bases from V and 4 bases from J, with 18 bases between. CDR1 is KGHSH, CDR2 LQKENI, per germline. CDR3 length: 16 amino acids.

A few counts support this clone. The CDR3 sequence: CAWSLDNSYEQYF. The DNA for the CDR3 is TGTGCCTGGAGTCTTGACAACTCCTACGAGCAGTACTTC. The gene calls are TRBV30 and TRBJ2-7; D is undetermined. The germline gives CDR1 GTSNPN, CDR2 SVGIG (reference sequence). V was cut by 2 bases and J by 0 bases, with 8 bases left in between. CDR3 length equals 13 residues.

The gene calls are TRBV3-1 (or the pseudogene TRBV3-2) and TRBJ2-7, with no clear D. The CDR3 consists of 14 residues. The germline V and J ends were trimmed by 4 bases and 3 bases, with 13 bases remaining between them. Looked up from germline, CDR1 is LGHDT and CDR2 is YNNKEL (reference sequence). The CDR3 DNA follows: TGTGCCAGCAGCCCCAAATTTGAGGACTACGAGCAGTACTTC. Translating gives CASSPKFEDYEQYF.

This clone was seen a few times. The CDR3 is CAWGTGVTYEQYF. CDR3 in DNA: TGTGCCTGGGGGACAGGGGTAACCTACGAGCAGTACTTC. The chain links TRBV30 to TRBJ2-7; 10 bases are shared with TRBD1. CDR3 size: 13 residues. With V trimmed by 5 bases and J by 2 bases, 3 bases remained unmatched. Germline CDR1 GTSNPN, CDR2 SVGIG (reference sequence).